The sequence of this T cell receptor (beta chain) was determined in a study of OX40 agonist ivuxolimab in advanced cancers. Notes on the study in general: No antigen was identified for the clonally expanded peripheral T cells. Circulating CD4+ and CD8+ T cells showed clonal expansion by week 6 at 0.1 to 3.0 mg/kg.

Remarks on this clone: Its antigen is not identified.

Measured with immunoSEQ multiplex PCR; TCRdb has only the in-frame clones, and not every one. Among tens of thousands of clones listed, around 87% were seen once. The CDR3 totals 14 residues. V lost 0 bases and J 0 bases, leaving 5 bases between the germline ends. Germline-derived CDR1 and CDR2 are SGDLS and YYNGEE. The receptor's source is an adult with an advanced solid tumor such as melanoma, head and neck, liver or kidney cancer. Sequences were derived from CD4+ or CD8+ T cells sorted from blood, sampled in a trial of the OX40 agonist ivuxolimab. J is TRBJ2-3 and V is TRBV9; D not resolved. This CDR3 reads CASSVGQSTDTQYF. CDR3 coding DNA: TGTGCCAGCAGCGTAGGCCAGAGCACAGATACGCAGTATTTT.